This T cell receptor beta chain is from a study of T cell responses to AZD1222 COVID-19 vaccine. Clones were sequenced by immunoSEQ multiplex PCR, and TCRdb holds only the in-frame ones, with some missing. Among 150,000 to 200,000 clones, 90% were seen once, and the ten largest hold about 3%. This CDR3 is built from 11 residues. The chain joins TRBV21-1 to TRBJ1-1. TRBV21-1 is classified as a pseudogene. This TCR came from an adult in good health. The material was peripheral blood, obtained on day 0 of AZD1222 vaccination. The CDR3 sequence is CASTLGPEAFF. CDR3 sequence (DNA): TGTGCCAGCACCTTGGGTCCTGAAGCTTTCTTT.